The 23 T cell receptor beta chains listed next were all sequenced from one sample in a study of blood T cell repertoires in COVID-19. Sequencing was performed with immunoSEQ multiplex PCR; in TCRdb, only in-frame clones are kept and a portion is missing. Of 6,000 or so clones listed, about 88% are singletons. Material for sequencing was peripheral blood. The receptors come from a human donor in a cohort sampled during active COVID-19.

V usage is TRBV27 and J usage is TRBJ2-7, with 9 bases that match TRBD1. This CDR3 region has 14 residues. Unmatched junction bases numbered 9, after V lost 10 bases and J lost 2 bases. CDR1 is MNHEY, CDR2 SMNVEV, per germline (reference sequence). Written as DNA, the CDR3 is TGTGCCACCAGGCGGGACAGGGTTACCTACGAGCAGTACTTC. Its translation is CATRRDRVTYEQYF.

This clone was found a few times. The V call is TRBV10-3, the J call TRBJ1-1, with TRBD1 matching 8 bases. Germline V lookup: CDR1 ENHRY, CDR2 SYGVKD. V was pared by 6 bases and J by 5 bases, with 8 bases of the junction left unmatched. CDR3 length equals 14 residues. The CDR3 bases are TGTGCCATCAGGGAGACAGGGGTGAGGACTGAAGCTTTCTTT. It encodes CAIRETGVRTEAFF.

Concerning this clone: At one end the junction does not follow the germline gene, possibly because of a read error. J is TRBJ2-2 and V is TRBV7-7; no reliable D call. Germline V gene sequence: CDR1 SSHAT, CDR2 FNYEAQ (reference sequence). CDR3 length equals 15 residues. The CDR3 reads CASSLGDSDTGELFF. DNA for the CDR3: TGTGCTAGCAGCTTAGGAGATTCGGACACCGGGGAGCTGTTTTTT.

The chain joins TRBV14 to TRBJ2-3; tentative D call: TRBD2 (6 bases). Trimming shortened V by 1 base and J by 8 bases, and 25 bases separated the two germline ends. This CDR3 has 18 residues. Germline values: CDR1 SGHDN, CDR2 FVKESK. The CDR3 coding sequence is TGTGCCAGCAGCCAAGCTCCTGAGGGACCGGGACTCCCGAGTACGCAGTATTTT. Translation: CASSQAPEGPGLPSTQYF.

A few counts support this clone. V and J are TRBV5-6 and TRBJ1-2; D is unresolved. Germline CDR1 reads SGHDT; CDR2 reads YYEEEE. The CDR3 totals 13 residues. Trimming stripped 0 bases from V and 2 bases from J, with 5 bases between. DNA of the CDR3: TGTGCCAGCAGCTTGGGAGGGAACTATGGCTACACCTTC. It is translated as CASSLGGNYGYTF.

Remarks on this clone: Sequence at one end of the junction differs from germline and may be a read error. The rearrangement uses TRBV7-7 and TRBJ2-5, with D possibly matching TRBD2 (5 bases). The CDR3 runs 15 residues. Germline V gene lookup returns CDR1 SSHAT and CDR2 FNYEAQ (reference sequence). The CDR3 nucleotides read TGTGCTAGCAGCTTAGCGCCTGGGCAGACAGAGACCCAGTACTTC. The encoded protein is CASSLAPGQTETQYF.

The gene calls are TRBV27 and TRBJ2-2, with D possibly matching TRBD2 (5 bases). The CDR3 covers 15 residues. Trimming took 3 bases from V and 4 from J, leaving 12 bases between them. Germline CDR1 and CDR2: MNHEY and SMNVEV (reference sequence). The CDR3 nucleotides read TGTGCCAGCAGTTTCGGCACTAGTCCCACCGGGGAGCTGTTTTTT. Translation gives CASSFGTSPTGELFF.

This chain joins TRBV28 and TRBJ1-5; D gene unclear. The V end was cut by 6 bases, the J end by 6 bases, with 9 bases between. The CDR3 totals 12 residues. CDR1 and CDR2 from the germline V gene are MDHEN and SYDVKM. The CDR3 bases are TGTGCCAGCAGCCAAATCATTCAGCCCCAGCATTTT. Translating it yields CASSQIIQPQHF.

The CDR3 reads CASSFTASEQYF. The CDR3 DNA reads TGTGCCAGCAGTTTTACAGCATCCGAGCAGTACTTC. The chain is built from TRBV27 and TRBJ2-7; D unresolved. V shed 3 bases and J shed 6 bases, with 9 bases lying between them. Germline V lookup: CDR1 MNHEY, CDR2 SMNVEV (reference sequence). There are 12 residues in the CDR3.

This rearrangement joins TRBV21-1 to TRBJ1-2; no DNA check was done on the table's D call, TRBD1. TRBV21-1 is noted as a pseudogene. The CDR3 sequence is 14 residues long. CDR3 loop: CASSRARDNYGYTF. The DNA for the CDR3 is TGTGCCAGCAGCAGAGCCAGGGATAACTATGGCTACACCTTC.

V usage is TRBV14 and J usage is TRBJ2-5, with D maybe TRBD2 (6 bases). Looked up from germline, CDR1 is SGHDN and CDR2 is FVKESK. V shed 1 base and J shed 3 bases, with 12 bases lying between them. CDR3 size: 15 residues. The CDR3 DNA reads as TGTGCCAGCAGCCAAGGTGGGACTTGGGAAGAGACCCAGTACTTC. Protein sequence: CASSQGGTWEETQYF. Filled out from reference TRBV14 and TRBJ2-5, the complete variable domain reads EAGVTQFPSHSVIEKGQTVTLRCDPISGHDNLYWYRRVMGKEIKFLLHFVKESKQDESGMPNNRFLAERTGGTYSTLKVQPAELEDSGVYFCASSQGGTWEETQYFGPGTRLLVL.

CDR3 sequence reads: CATSSGLVYEQYF. DNA of the CDR3: TGTGCCACCAGCAGCGGGTTAGTCTACGAGCAGTACTTC. V and J are TRBV15 and TRBJ2-7, with D uncertain. This CDR3 has 13 residues. CDR1 LNHNV and CDR2 YYDKDF come from the germline V gene (reference sequence). V shed 3 bases and J shed 3 bases, with 9 bases lying between them.

The J gene is TRBJ1-1, the V gene TRBV2; 10 nucleotides match TRBD1. The CDR3 is made up of 15 amino acids. After removal of 5 bases from V and 5 bases from J, the junction contained 8 bases not matched to a gene. CDR1 and CDR2 from the germline V gene are SNHLY and FYNNEI. The CDR3 protein is CASSPRRDRGTEAFF. CDR3 DNA: TGTGCCAGCAGTCCGCGTCGGGACAGGGGAACTGAAGCTTTCTTT.

The V gene is TRBV9, the J gene TRBJ2-5; 13 bases are shared with TRBD2. The V gene end was trimmed by 5 bases and the J gene end by 1 base; junction bases not matched to a gene: 2. The germline CDR1 and CDR2 sequences are SGDLS and YYNGEE. The CDR3 is made up of 15 amino acids. The DNA of the CDR3 is TGTGCCAGCAGTGGACTAGCGGGAGCCCAAGAGACCCAGTACTTC. Protein: CASSGLAGAQETQYF. The variable domain in full, with the rest retrieved from reference TRBV9 and TRBJ2-5, is DSGVTQTPKHLITATGQRVTLRCSPRSGDLSVYWYQQSLDQGLQFLIQYYNGEERAKGNILERFSAQQFPDLHSELNLSSLELGDSALYFCASSGLAGAQETQYFGPGTRLLVL.

The chain uses TRBV30 and TRBJ1-5; TRBD1 matches at 7 bases. The CDR3 extends over 16 amino acids. Losses at the gene ends were 0 bases for V and 0 bases for J; bases not matched to a gene: 5. Per the germline V gene, CDR1 is GTSNPN and CDR2 is SVGIG (reference sequence). The CDR3 region is CAWSVTGLGSNQPQHF. CDR3 coding DNA: TGTGCCTGGAGTGTGACAGGGTTGGGTAGCAATCAGCCCCAGCATTTT. The full variable domain, in which reference TRBV30 and TRBJ1-5 provide the parts outside the CDR3, is SQTIHQWPATLVQPVGSPLSLECTVEGTSNPNLYWYRQAAGRGLQLLFYSVGIGQISSEVPQNLSASRPQDRQFILSSKKLLLSDSGFYLCAWSVTGLGSNQPQHFGDGTRLSIL.

This clone was seen only once. This sequence joins TRBV18 and TRBJ2-4; TRBD1 might be the D (6 bases). This CDR3 is 13 amino acids long. The V end was cut by 2 bases, the J end by 13 bases, with 15 bases between. The germline gives CDR1 KGHSH, CDR2 LQKENI. CDR3 coding DNA: TGTGCCAGCTCACCAAGGACAGAGGTTATCCAGTACTTC. Its protein is CASSPRTEVIQYF.

The chain has TRBV6-2 or TRBV6-3 and TRBJ2-4; 12 bases align to TRBD2. Germline CDR1 and CDR2: MNHEY and SVGEGT. The trim removed 6 bases at V and 6 bases at J, leaving 9 bases unmatched. The CDR3 extends over 16 amino acids. CDR3: CASSPLAGGQGNIQYF. CDR3 in DNA: TGTGCCAGCAGCCCTCTAGCGGGGGGGCAGGGAAACATTCAGTACTTC.

The V and J genes are TRBV5-1 and TRBJ2-2; D is perhaps TRBD2 (5 bases). The CDR3 has 15 residues. V lost 4 bases, J lost 3 bases, and 13 bases lay in between. CDR1 is SGHRS, CDR2 YFSETQ, per germline. In DNA form, the CDR3 reads TGCGCCAGCAGCCCACGGACTTGGGACACCGGGGAGCTGTTTTTT. Its protein is CASSPRTWDTGELFF.

The chain employs TRBV5-4 and TRBJ2-3, with TRBD1 matching over 10 bases. The V and J ends lost 3 bases and 6 bases, in that order; junction bases with no gene match: 10. In germline, CDR1 is SGHNT, CDR2 YYREEE (reference sequence). The CDR3 covers 16 residues. The CDR3 sequence is CASSSRTGGWSDTQYF. The CDR3 DNA is TGTGCCAGCAGCTCTCGGACAGGGGGGTGGTCGGATACGCAGTATTTT.

The chain links TRBV20-1 to TRBJ2-4; D perhaps matches TRBD1 (6 bases). The CDR3 loop spans 16 amino acids. Germline lookup yields CDR1 DFQATT and CDR2 SNEGSKA (reference sequence). The ends were cut back, 3 bases at V and 3 bases at J, with 18 bases in the middle. CDR3 residues: CSASSFQGSGKNIQYF. The CDR3 DNA reads TGCAGTGCTAGTTCATTCCAGGGGTCCGGCAAAAACATTCAGTACTTC.

This chain links TRBV5-1 with TRBJ2-7; 7 nucleotides match TRBD2. Trimming took 3 bases from V and 3 from J; bases not matched to a gene: 12. The germline CDR1 and CDR2 sequences are SGHRS and YFSETQ. The CDR3 is 16 residues long. CDR3 region: CASSWEGTPGGYEQYF. The DNA of the CDR3 is TGCGCCAGCAGCTGGGAGGGGACGCCGGGGGGCTACGAGCAGTACTTC. Using reference TRBV5-1 and TRBJ2-7 for the parts outside the CDR3, the full variable domain is KAGVTQTPRYLIKTRGQQVTLSCSPISGHRSVSWYQQTPGQGLQFLFEYFSETQRNKGNFPGRFSGRQFSNSRSEMNVSTLELGDSALYLCASSWEGTPGGYEQYFGPGTRLTVT.

J is TRBJ2-5 and V is TRBV21-1; the D segment call TRBD2 is taken from the table without a DNA check. TRBV21-1 is annotated as a pseudogene. The CDR3 loop spans 13 amino acids. CDR3 amino acids: CASSFQTEETQYF. For the CDR3, the DNA is TGTGCCAGCAGCTTCCAGACTGAAGAGACCCAGTACTTC.

The rearrangement links TRBV6-5 to TRBJ2-1, with 12 nucleotides matching TRBD1. This CDR3 is 15 amino acids long. CDR1 MNHEY and CDR2 SVGAGI come from the germline V gene. J was trimmed by 8 bases and V by 6 bases; bases with no gene match: 8. In DNA, the CDR3 is TGTGCCAGCAGGGCGGGGGACAGGGGGCTCGATGAGCAGTTCTTC. It is translated as CASRAGDRGLDEQFF.